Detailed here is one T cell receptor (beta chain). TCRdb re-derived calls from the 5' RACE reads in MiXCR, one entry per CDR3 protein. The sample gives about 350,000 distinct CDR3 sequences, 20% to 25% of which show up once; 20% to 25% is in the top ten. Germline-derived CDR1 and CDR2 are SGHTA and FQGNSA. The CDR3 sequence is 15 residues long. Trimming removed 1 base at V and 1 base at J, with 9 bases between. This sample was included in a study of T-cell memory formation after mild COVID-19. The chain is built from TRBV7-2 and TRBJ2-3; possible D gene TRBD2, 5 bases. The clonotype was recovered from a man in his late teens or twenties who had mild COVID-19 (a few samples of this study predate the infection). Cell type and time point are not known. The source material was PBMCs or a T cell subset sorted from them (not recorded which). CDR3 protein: CASSLEGSGTDTQYF. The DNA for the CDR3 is TGTGCCAGCAGCTTAGAAGGTAGCGGCACAGATACGCAGTATTTT.